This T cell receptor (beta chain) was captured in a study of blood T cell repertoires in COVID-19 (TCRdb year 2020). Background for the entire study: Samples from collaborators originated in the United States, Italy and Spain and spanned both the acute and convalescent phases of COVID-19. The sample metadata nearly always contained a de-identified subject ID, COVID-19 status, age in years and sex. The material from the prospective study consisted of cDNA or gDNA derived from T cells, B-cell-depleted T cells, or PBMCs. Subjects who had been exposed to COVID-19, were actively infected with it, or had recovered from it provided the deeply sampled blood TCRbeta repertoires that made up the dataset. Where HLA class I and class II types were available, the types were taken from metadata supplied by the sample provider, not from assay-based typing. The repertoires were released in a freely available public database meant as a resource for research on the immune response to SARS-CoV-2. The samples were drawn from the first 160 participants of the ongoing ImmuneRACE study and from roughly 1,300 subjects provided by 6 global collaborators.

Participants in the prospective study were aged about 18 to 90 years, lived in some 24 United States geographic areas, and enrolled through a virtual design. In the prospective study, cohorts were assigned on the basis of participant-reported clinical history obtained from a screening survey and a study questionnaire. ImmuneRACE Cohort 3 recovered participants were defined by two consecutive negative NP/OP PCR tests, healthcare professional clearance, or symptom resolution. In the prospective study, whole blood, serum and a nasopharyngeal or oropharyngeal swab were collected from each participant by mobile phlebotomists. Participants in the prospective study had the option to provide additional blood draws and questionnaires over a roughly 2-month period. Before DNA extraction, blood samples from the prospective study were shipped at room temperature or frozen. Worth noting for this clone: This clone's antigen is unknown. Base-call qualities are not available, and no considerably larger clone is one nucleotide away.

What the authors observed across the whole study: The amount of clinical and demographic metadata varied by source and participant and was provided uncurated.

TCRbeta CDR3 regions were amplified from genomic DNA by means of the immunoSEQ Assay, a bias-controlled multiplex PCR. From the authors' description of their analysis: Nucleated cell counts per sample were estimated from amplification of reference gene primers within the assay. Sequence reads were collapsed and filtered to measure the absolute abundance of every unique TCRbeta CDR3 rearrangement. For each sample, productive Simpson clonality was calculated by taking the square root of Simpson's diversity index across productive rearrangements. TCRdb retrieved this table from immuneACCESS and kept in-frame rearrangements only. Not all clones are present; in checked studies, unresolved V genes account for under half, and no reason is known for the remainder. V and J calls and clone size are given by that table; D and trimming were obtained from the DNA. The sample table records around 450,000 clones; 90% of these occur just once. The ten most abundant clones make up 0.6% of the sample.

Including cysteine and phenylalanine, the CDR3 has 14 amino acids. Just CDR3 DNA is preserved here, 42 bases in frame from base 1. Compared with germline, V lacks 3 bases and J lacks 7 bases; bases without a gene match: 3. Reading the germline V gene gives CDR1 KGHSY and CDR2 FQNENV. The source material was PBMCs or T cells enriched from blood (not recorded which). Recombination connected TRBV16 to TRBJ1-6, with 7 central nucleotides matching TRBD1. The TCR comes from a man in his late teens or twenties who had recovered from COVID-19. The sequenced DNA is TGTGCCAGCAGCCAGGGGACAGAGAATTCACCCCTCCACTTT. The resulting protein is CASSQGTENSPLHF.